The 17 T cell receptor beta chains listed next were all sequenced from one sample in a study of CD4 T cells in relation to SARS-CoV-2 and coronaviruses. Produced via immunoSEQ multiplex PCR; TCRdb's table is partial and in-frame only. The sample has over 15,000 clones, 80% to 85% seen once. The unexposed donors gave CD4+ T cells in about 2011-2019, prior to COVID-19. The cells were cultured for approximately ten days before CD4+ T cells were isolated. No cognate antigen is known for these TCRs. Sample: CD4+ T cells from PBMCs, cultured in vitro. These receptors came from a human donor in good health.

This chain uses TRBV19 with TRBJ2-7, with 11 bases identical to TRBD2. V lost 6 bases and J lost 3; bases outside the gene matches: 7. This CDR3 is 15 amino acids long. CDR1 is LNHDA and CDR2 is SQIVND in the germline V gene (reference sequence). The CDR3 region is CASSLSGTSGYEQYF. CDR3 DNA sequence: TGTGCCAGTAGCCTCTCCGGGACTAGCGGCTACGAGCAGTACTTC.

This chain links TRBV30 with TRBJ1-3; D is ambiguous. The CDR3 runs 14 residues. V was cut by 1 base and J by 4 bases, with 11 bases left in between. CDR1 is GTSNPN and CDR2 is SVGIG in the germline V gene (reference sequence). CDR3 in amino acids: CAWSGTTMGNTIYF. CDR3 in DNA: TGTGCCTGGAGTGGAACGACAATGGGAAACACCATATATTTT.

Written as DNA, the CDR3 is TGTGCCAGCAGCTTTCAGGGCACCGGGGAGCTGTTTTTT. This gives the protein CASSFQGTGELFF. J is TRBJ2-2 and V is TRBV11-2, with D perhaps matching TRBD1 (5 bases). This CDR3 is 13 amino acids long. V lost 3 bases and J lost 4, with 6 bases in between. The germline gives CDR1 SGHAT, CDR2 FQNNGV.

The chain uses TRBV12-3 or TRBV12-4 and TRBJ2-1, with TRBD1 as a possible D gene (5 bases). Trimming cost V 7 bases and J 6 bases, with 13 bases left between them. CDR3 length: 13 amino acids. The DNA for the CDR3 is TGTGCCAGCACAGGGTGGTCGGGCAATGAGCAGTTCTTC. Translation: CASTGWSGNEQFF.

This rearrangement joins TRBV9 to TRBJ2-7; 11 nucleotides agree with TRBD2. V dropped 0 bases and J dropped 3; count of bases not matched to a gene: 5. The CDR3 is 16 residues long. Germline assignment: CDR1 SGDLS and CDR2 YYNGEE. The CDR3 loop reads CASSVGRLAGNYEQYF. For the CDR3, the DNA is TGTGCCAGCAGCGTAGGCAGACTAGCGGGAAACTACGAGCAGTACTTC. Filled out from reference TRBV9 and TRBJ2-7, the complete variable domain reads DSGVTQTPKHLITATGQRVTLRCSPRSGDLSVYWYQQSLDQGLQFLIQYYNGEERAKGNILERFSAQQFPDLHSELNLSSLELGDSALYFCASSVGRLAGNYEQYFGPGTRLTVT.

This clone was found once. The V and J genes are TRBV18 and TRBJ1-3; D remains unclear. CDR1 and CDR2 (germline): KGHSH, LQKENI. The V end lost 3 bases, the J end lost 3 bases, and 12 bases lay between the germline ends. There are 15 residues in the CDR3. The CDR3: CASSPLSMDGNTIYF. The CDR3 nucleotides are TGTGCCAGCTCACCCCTAAGTATGGATGGAAACACCATATATTTT.

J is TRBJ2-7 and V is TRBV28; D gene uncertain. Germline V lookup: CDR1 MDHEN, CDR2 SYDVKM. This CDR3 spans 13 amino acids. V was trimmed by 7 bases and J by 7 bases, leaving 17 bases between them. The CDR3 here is CASKPGPSGEQYF. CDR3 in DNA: TGTGCCAGCAAACCGGGTCCCTCGGGTGAGCAGTACTTC.

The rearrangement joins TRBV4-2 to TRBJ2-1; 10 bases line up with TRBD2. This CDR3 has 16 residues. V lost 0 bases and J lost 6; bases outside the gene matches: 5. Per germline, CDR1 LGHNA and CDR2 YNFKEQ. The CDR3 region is CASSQDWTSGFNEQFF. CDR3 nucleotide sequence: TGTGCCAGCAGCCAAGATTGGACTAGCGGCTTCAATGAGCAGTTCTTC.

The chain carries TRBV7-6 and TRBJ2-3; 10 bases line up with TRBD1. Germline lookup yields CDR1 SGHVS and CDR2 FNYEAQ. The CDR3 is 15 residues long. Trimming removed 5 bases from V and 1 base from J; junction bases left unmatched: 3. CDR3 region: CASSPGTGGTDTQYF. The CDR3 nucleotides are TGTGCCAGCAGCCCAGGGACAGGGGGCACAGATACGCAGTATTTT.

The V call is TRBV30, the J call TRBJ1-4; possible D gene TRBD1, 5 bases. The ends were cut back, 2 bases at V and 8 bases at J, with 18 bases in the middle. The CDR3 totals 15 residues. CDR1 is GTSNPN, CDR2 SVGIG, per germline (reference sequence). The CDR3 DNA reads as TGTGCCTGGAGTTTAGGGGCCTCACGAGGAGAAAAACTGTTTTTT. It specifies CAWSLGASRGEKLFF.

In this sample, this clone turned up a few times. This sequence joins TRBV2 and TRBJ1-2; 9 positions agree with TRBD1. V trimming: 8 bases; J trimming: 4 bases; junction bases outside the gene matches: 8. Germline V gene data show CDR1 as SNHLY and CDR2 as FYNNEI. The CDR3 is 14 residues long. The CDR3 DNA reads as TGTGCCAGCGGGGAGACAGGGGGGTCCTATGGCTACACCTTC. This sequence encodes CASGETGGSYGYTF.

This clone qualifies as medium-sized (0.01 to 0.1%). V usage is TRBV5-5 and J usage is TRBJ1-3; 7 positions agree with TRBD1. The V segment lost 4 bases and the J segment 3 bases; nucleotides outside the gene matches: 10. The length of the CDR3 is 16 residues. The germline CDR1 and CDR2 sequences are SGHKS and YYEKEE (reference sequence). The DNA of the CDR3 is TGTGCCAGCAGCCTGGATGACAGGGTCGTTGGAAACACCATATATTTT. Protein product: CASSLDDRVVGNTIYF.

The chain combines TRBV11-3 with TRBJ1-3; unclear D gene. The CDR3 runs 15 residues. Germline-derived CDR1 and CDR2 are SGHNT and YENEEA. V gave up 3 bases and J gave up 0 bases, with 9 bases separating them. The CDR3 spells CASSFDGDSGNTIYF. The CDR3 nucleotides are TGTGCCAGCAGCTTTGACGGGGACTCTGGAAACACCATATATTTT.

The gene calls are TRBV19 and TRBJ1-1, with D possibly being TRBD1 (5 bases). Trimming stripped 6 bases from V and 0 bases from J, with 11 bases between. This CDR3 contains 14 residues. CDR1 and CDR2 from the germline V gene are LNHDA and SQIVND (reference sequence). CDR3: CASRNRGLNTEAFF. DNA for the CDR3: TGTGCCAGTAGGAACCGGGGCCTGAACACTGAAGCTTTCTTT.

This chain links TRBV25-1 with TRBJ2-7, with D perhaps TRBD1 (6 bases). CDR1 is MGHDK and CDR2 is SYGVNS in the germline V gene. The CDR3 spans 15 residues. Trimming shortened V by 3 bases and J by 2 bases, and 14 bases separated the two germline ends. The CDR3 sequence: CASSDWSRGAYEQYF. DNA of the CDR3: TGTGCCAGCAGTGACTGGTCCAGGGGAGCCTACGAGCAGTACTTC.

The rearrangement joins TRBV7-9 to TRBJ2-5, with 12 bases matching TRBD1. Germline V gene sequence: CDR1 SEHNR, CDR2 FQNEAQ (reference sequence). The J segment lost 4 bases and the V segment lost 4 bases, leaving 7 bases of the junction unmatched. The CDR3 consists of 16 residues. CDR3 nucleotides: TGTGCCAGCAGCTCCGGGGACAGGGGGCGCATAGAGACCCAGTACTTC. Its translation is CASSSGDRGRIETQYF.

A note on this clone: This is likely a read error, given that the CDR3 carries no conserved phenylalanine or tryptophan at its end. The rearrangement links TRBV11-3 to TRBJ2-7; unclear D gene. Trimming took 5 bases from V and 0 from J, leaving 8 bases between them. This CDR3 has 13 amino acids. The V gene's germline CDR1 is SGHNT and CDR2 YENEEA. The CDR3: CASSRQSSYEQYL. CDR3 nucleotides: TGTGCCAGCAGCAGGCAGAGCTCCTACGAGCAGTACCTC.